One sample yielded the 27 T cell receptor beta chains listed below, sequenced in a study of blood T cells in healthy people across ages. A second PCR of about 7 to 12 cycles used a sample-barcoded 5' primer and a J-beta primer mix. TCRdb independently ran MiXCR on the 5' RACE reads; one entry per CDR3 protein. The data hold hundreds of thousands of distinct CDR3 sequences, with under 35% observed a single time. Sample: blood. The receptors shown here come from a woman aged 80 or over in good health.

This chain connects TRBV3-1 to TRBJ1-3, with D possibly TRBD1 on 5 matching bases. V lost 7 bases and J 6 bases, leaving 13 bases between the germline ends. Germline V gives CDR1 LGHDT, CDR2 YNNKEL (reference sequence). The CDR3 consists of 13 residues. The CDR3 region has the DNA TGTGCCAGCACCAGTGGAGGGGTAAACACCATATATTTT. Its protein product is CASTSGGVNTIYF.

This chain joins TRBV9 and TRBJ1-2, with TRBD1 identical over 8 bases. The J segment lost 9 bases and the V segment lost 0 bases, leaving 7 bases of the junction unmatched. There are 14 residues in the CDR3. Germline V gene lookup returns CDR1 SGDLS and CDR2 YYNGEE. In DNA form, the CDR3 reads TGTGCCAGCAGCGTAGCCCAGGGGGCCAGAAGCTACACCTTC. This translates into CASSVAQGARSYTF.

This chain connects TRBV27 to TRBJ2-1; weak D call: TRBD1 (5 bases). The CDR3 runs 16 residues. The germline CDR1 and CDR2 sequences are MNHEY and SMNVEV (reference sequence). Trimming shortened V by 0 bases and J by 9 bases, and 18 bases separated the two germline ends. The CDR3 nucleotides read TGTGCCAGCAGTTTATCCTTTCTGTCAGAAGGGGTTGAGCAGTTCTTC. It translates to CASSLSFLSEGVEQFF.

This chain connects TRBV6-5 to TRBJ2-1; D perhaps matches TRBD1 (6 bases). V was pared by 8 bases and J by 8 bases, with 16 bases between. The CDR3 covers 13 residues. From germline, CDR1 is MNHEY and CDR2 SVGAGI. DNA of the CDR3: TGTGCCAGCGGCGAACAGGGTTGGGATGAGCAGTTCTTC. This translates into CASGEQGWDEQFF.

CDR3 sequence: CATRGTSGDTDTQYF. CDR3 in DNA: TGTGCCACTCGAGGGACTAGCGGGGACACAGATACGCAGTATTTT. J is TRBJ2-3 and V is TRBV28; 13 nucleotides line up with TRBD2. Germline-derived CDR1 and CDR2 are MDHEN and SYDVKM. The J segment lost 2 bases and the V segment lost 10 bases, leaving 6 bases of the junction unmatched. This CDR3 contains 15 residues.

At least ten counts were recorded for this clonotype. The CDR3 loop reads CASSLGSRVGSGEQYF. CDR3 sequence (DNA): TGCGCCAGCAGCCTGGGGTCCAGGGTGGGATCTGGCGAGCAGTACTTC. The chain is built from TRBV5-1 and TRBJ2-7; TRBD1 is a possible D gene (5 bases). Trimming cost V 4 bases and J 6 bases, with 23 bases left between them. This CDR3 contains 16 residues. Germline CDR1 reads SGHRS; CDR2 reads YFSETQ.

This clonotype was observed a few times. The V gene is TRBV10-3, the J gene TRBJ1-1; 7 bases agree with TRBD1. CDR1 and CDR2 (germline): ENHRY, SYGVKD. The CDR3 covers 13 residues. With 4 bases clipped from V and 7 bases from J, the junction kept 6 bases outside the gene matches. The CDR3 sequence: CAISVAGGVEAFF. For the CDR3, the DNA is TGTGCCATCAGTGTGGCAGGGGGGGTTGAAGCTTTCTTT.

The table lists this clonotype with many counts. The rearrangement joins TRBV6-5 to TRBJ2-3; D is unclear. CDR1 is MNHEY and CDR2 is SVGAGI in the germline V gene. The CDR3 has 13 residues. Trimming pared 6 bases from V and 6 bases from J, leaving 13 bases between. The CDR3 DNA is TGTGCCAGCAGATTGACTGATGCGGATACGCAGTATTTT. Translated: CASRLTDADTQYF.

This clonotype was counted many times. The chain is built from TRBV12-3 or TRBV12-4 and TRBJ2-5; no definite D call. V lost 3 bases, J lost 4 bases, and 9 bases lay in between. The CDR3 runs to 13 residues. CDR3 bases: TGTGCCAGCAGTTTCAATGAAGGAGAGACCCAGTACTTC. Translated, it gives CASSFNEGETQYF.

The CDR3 nucleotides are TGCGCCAGCAGCTTGGATTCGGGAATCGGGGAGCTGTTTTTT. Amino acid sequence: CASSLDSGIGELFF. The chain links TRBV5-1 to TRBJ2-2, with a possible D match to TRBD2 (5 bases). The CDR3 runs 14 residues. Germline V CDR1 and CDR2: SGHRS, YFSETQ. V lost 0 bases and J lost 7, with 10 bases in between.

The rearrangement joins TRBV14 to TRBJ1-5; D call uncertain. With 4 bases removed from V and 5 bases from J, the gap between germline ends came to 3 bases. Germline V gene lookup returns CDR1 SGHDN and CDR2 FVKESK. The CDR3 covers 11 residues. The DNA for the CDR3 is TGTGCCAGCAGCCCTCATCAGCCCCAGCATTTT. Translated: CASSPHQPQHF. Together with reference TRBV14 and TRBJ1-5, the CDR3 gives the full variable domain: EAGVTQFPSHSVIEKGQTVTLRCDPISGHDNLYWYRRVMGKEIKFLLHFVKESKQDESGMPNNRFLAERTGGTYSTLKVQPAELEDSGVYFCASSPHQPQHFGDGTRLSIL.

In its sample, this clonotype was seen many times. The genes are TRBV5-1 and TRBJ2-1; unclear D gene. CDR1 is SGHRS and CDR2 is YFSETQ in the germline V gene. The ends were cut back, 5 bases at V and 7 bases at J, with 13 bases in the middle. The CDR3 covers 13 residues. For the CDR3, the DNA is TGCGCCAGCAGGAAGGGTGTGGAGAATGAGCAGTTCTTC. Its protein is CASRKGVENEQFF. The complete variable domain, with remaining parts taken from reference TRBV5-1 and TRBJ2-1, reads KAGVTQTPRYLIKTRGQQVTLSCSPISGHRSVSWYQQTPGQGLQFLFEYFSETQRNKGNFPGRFSGRQFSNSRSEMNVSTLELGDSALYLCASRKGVENEQFFGPGTRLTVL.

CDR3 sequence reads: CSAPRQGEAYSNQPQHF. The CDR3 nucleotides are TGCAGTGCTCCGCGGCAGGGGGAGGCTTATAGCAATCAGCCCCAGCATTTT. This chain joins TRBV20-1 and TRBJ1-5, with TRBD1 identical over 7 bases. The CDR3 covers 17 residues. Unmatched junction bases numbered 13, after V lost 5 bases and J lost 0 bases. Germline-derived CDR1 and CDR2 are DFQATT and SNEGSKA (reference sequence).

There are many counts of this clonotype. The rearrangement links TRBV2 to TRBJ2-3; TRBD2 matches 9 bases. This CDR3 region has 16 residues. Trimming at V came to 7 bases and at J to 0 bases, leaving 8 bases not matched to a gene. Germline V lookup: CDR1 SNHLY, CDR2 FYNNEI. CDR3 in amino acids: CASTNLAGHSTDTQYF. The CDR3, as DNA: TGTGCCAGCACCAACCTAGCGGGGCATAGCACAGATACGCAGTATTTT.

In this sample, this clonotype turned up a few times. This sequence joins TRBV3-1 and TRBJ1-1; D may be TRBD1 (5 bases). Between the trimmed V and J ends, which lost 1 base and 10 bases, there was a span of 19 bases. This CDR3 is 15 amino acids long. Per the germline V gene, CDR1 is LGHDT and CDR2 is YNNKEL (reference sequence). The CDR3, as DNA: TGTGCCAGCAGCCAAGTAGGGCCAGGGCAATGGGGAGCTTTCTTT. Its translation: CASSQVGPGQWGAFF.

The chain recombines TRBV6-1 with TRBJ2-5; TRBD2 is a possible D gene (7 bases). Trimming removed 8 bases at V and 7 bases at J, with 23 bases between. The CDR3 spans 15 residues. Germline CDR1 and CDR2: MNHNS and SASEGT. This CDR3 is CASGKGGGELGTQYF. For the CDR3, the DNA is TGTGCCAGCGGAAAGGGGGGGGGGGAACTAGGGACCCAGTACTTC.

This chain joins TRBV20-1 and TRBJ2-5; D not certain. Germline CDR1 reads DFQATT; CDR2 reads SNEGSKA (reference sequence). The CDR3 is made up of 13 amino acids. The V end was cut by 1 base, the J end by 2 bases, with 8 bases between. The CDR3 protein is CSARGLEQETQYF. The CDR3, as DNA: TGCAGTGCTAGAGGGCTAGAGCAAGAGACCCAGTACTTC.

There are a few counts of this clonotype. This sequence joins TRBV11-3 and TRBJ1-2, with TRBD1 matching over 9 bases. The CDR3 is 16 amino acids. Germline values: CDR1 SGHNT, CDR2 YENEEA. The J segment lost 2 bases and the V segment lost 3 bases, leaving 7 bases of the junction unmatched. The CDR3 DNA is TGTGCCAGCAGCTTCCCCCCCGGACAGGGGAACTATGGCTACACCTTC. This encodes CASSFPPGQGNYGYTF.

The V gene is TRBV7-9, the J gene TRBJ2-5; a weak D match, TRBD2 (6 bases). This CDR3 is built from 16 residues. Germline CDR1 and CDR2: SEHNR and FQNEAQ (reference sequence). Deletions cut 0 bases from V and 0 bases from J, with 11 bases between. The CDR3 DNA sequence: TGTGCCAGCAGCTTAGCGCACGGCGGGAACCAAGAGACCCAGTACTTC. Residues: CASSLAHGGNQETQYF.

This clonotype came up many times. The gene calls are TRBV18 and TRBJ2-5; 7 bases fit TRBD1. Germline V CDR1 and CDR2: KGHSH, LQKENI. J was trimmed by 5 bases and V by 3 bases; bases with no gene match: 3. The CDR3 is 13 amino acids. Written as DNA, the CDR3 is TGTGCCAGCTCACCTGGACAGGACGAGACCCAGTACTTC. It encodes CASSPGQDETQYF.

To note about this clonotype: Given a much more abundant clone one base away, this may be a read error. The V call is TRBV7-9, the J call TRBJ2-5; D call uncertain. The J call may be wrong; the DNA end is better matched by TRBJ2-7. Germline CDR1 SEHNR, CDR2 FQNEAQ (reference sequence). This CDR3 is built from 14 residues. CDR3: CSSSFRGLLYEQYF. CDR3 nucleotide sequence: TGTTCCAGCAGCTTTCGTGGTTTATTGTACGAGCAGTACTTC.

The chain employs TRBV6-1 and TRBJ2-7; D might be TRBD1 (6 bases). This CDR3 spans 17 amino acids. Germline V lookup: CDR1 MNHNS, CDR2 SASEGT. Between the trimmed V and J ends, which lost 6 bases and 2 bases, there was a span of 23 bases. This CDR3 reads CASRSYRLQGTPYEQYF. The CDR3 DNA is TGTGCCAGCAGAAGTTATCGACTTCAGGGGACCCCCTACGAGCAGTACTTC.

On this clonotype itself: This may arise from a read error, as a much more abundant clone is one base away. The rearrangement uses TRBV3-1 and TRBJ1-2; perhaps TRBD1 as D (5 bases). CDR1 LGHDT and CDR2 YNNKEL come from the germline V gene (reference sequence). The CDR3 is 14 residues long. DNA of the CDR3: TGTGCCAGCGGCCAAACAGGACGGAACTATGGCTACACCTTC. It codes for CASGQTGRNYGYTF.

In regard to this clonotype: Given a much more abundant clone one base away, this may be a read error. The gene calls are TRBV4-1 and TRBJ2-7, with TRBD2 matching over 7 bases. V lost 1 base and J lost 7; bases outside the gene matches: 16. The germline CDR1 and CDR2 sequences are MGHRA and YSYEKL. The CDR3 is 17 residues long. CDR3 bases: TGCGCCAGCAGCCAAGGGCGATCGCAGCGGGGCTACAATGAGCAGTACTTC. It is translated as CASSQGRSQRGYNEQYF.

The chain joins TRBV6-2 or TRBV6-3 to TRBJ2-2; TRBD1 is a possible D gene (5 bases). In germline, CDR1 is MNHEY, CDR2 SVGEGT. This CDR3 is 16 amino acids long. Trimming took off 5 bases at V and 3 bases at J, with 16 bases between the two ends. The CDR3 DNA reads TGTGCCAGCAGTCCCAGACAGAGTTGGGACACCGGGGAGCTGTTTTTT. The encoded protein is CASSPRQSWDTGELFF.

The CDR3 sequence is CATSRKGGALNAGELFF. The CDR3 DNA reads TGTGCCACCAGCAGAAAGGGAGGCGCTCTAAACGCCGGGGAGCTGTTTTTT. The chain recombines TRBV15 with TRBJ2-2; D may be TRBD2 (6 bases). Germline V gene sequence: CDR1 LNHNV, CDR2 YYDKDF (reference sequence). Deletions cut 2 bases from V and 6 bases from J, with 19 bases between. The CDR3 has 17 amino acids.

Many counts were recorded for this clonotype. The chain carries TRBV7-2 and TRBJ2-1, with unresolved D. CDR1 is SGHTA and CDR2 is FQGNSA in the germline V gene. This CDR3 is built from 13 residues. Trimming shortened V by 5 bases and J by 8 bases, and 13 bases separated the two germline ends. The CDR3 protein is CASSPPYRDEQFF. The CDR3 DNA follows: TGTGCCAGCAGCCCGCCCTACCGGGATGAGCAGTTCTTC.